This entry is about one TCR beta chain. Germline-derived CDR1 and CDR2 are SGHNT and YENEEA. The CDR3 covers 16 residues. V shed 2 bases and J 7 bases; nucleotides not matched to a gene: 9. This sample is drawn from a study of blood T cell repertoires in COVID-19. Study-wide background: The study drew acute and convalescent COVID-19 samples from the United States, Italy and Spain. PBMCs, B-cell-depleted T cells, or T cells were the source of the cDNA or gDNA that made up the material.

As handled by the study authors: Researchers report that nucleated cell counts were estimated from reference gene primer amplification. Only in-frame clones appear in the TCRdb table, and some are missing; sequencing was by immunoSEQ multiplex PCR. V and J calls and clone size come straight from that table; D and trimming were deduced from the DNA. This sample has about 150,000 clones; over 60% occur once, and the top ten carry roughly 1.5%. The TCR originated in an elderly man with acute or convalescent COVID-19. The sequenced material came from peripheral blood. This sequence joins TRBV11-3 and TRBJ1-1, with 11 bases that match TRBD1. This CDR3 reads CASSLMRTGGADEAFF. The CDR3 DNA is TGTGCCAGCAGCTTAATGAGGACAGGGGGCGCTGATGAAGCTTTCTTT.